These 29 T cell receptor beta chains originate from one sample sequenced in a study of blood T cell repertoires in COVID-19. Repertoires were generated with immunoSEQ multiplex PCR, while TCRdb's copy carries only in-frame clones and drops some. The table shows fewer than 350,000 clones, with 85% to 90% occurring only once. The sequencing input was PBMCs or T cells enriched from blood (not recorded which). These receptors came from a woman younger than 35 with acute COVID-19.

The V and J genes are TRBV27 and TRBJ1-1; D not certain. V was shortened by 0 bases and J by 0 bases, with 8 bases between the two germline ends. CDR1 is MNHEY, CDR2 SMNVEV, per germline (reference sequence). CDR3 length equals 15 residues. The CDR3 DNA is TGTGCCAGCAGTTTATCCGGGAGCTTGAACACTGAAGCTTTCTTT. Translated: CASSLSGSLNTEAFF.

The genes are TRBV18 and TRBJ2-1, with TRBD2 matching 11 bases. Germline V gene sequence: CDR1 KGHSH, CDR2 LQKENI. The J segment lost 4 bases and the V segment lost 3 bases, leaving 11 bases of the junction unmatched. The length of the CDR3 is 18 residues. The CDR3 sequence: CASSPGDSGRVSYNEQFF. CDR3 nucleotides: TGTGCCAGCTCACCGGGTGATAGCGGGAGGGTGTCGTACAATGAGCAGTTCTTC.

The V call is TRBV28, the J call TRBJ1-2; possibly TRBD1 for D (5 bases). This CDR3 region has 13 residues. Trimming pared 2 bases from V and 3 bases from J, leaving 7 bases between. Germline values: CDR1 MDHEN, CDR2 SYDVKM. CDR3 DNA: TGTGCCAGCAGTTTAACGGGGGACTATGGCTACACCTTC. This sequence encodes CASSLTGDYGYTF.

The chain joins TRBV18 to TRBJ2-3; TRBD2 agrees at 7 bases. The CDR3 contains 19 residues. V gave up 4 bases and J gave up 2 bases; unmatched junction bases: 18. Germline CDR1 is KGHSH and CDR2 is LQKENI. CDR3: CASSLKTRGASGITDTQYF. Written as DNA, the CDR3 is TGTGCCAGCTCACTCAAGACAAGAGGGGCTAGCGGTATCACAGATACGCAGTATTTT. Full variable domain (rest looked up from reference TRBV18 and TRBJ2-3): NAGVMQNPRHLVRRRGQEARLRCSPMKGHSHVYWYRQLPEEGLKFMVYLQKENIIDESGMPKERFSAEFPKEGPSILRIQQVVRGDSAAYFCASSLKTRGASGITDTQYFGPGTRLTVL.

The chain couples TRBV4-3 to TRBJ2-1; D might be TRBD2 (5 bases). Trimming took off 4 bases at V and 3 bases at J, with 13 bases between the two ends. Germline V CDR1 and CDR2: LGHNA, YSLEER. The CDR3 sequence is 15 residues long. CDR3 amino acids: CASSPRAAVYNEQFF. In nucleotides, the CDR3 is TGCGCCAGCAGCCCAAGAGCAGCGGTCTACAATGAGCAGTTCTTC.

This CDR3 is CASSIDLSTYEQYF. The DNA of the CDR3 is TGTGCCAGTAGTATAGATCTGAGTACCTACGAGCAGTACTTC. The chain links TRBV19 to TRBJ2-7; D remains ambiguous. Germline V gene data show CDR1 as LNHDA and CDR2 as SQIVND (reference sequence). Trimming pared 0 bases from V and 2 bases from J, leaving 8 bases between. This CDR3 has 14 residues. Supplemented by reference TRBV19 and TRBJ2-7, the full variable domain reads DGGITQSPKYLFRKEGQNVTLSCEQNLNHDAMYWYRQDPGQGLRLIYYSQIVNDFQKGDIAEGYSVSREKKESFPLTVTSAQKNPTAFYLCASSIDLSTYEQYFGPGTRLTVT.

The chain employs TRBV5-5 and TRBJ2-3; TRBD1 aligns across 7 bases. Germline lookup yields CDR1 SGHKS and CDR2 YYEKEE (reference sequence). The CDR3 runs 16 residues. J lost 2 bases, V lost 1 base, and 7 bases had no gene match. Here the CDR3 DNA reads TGTGCCAGCAGCTTGCCCGGGGACAGCCACACAGATACGCAGTATTTT. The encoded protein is CASSLPGDSHTDTQYF.

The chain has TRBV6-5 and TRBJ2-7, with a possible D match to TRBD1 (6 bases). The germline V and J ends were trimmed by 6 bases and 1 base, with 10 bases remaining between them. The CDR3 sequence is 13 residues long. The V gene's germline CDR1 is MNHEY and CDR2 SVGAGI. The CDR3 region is CASSQGKSYEQYF. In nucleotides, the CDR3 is TGTGCCAGCAGCCAGGGGAAGTCCTACGAGCAGTACTTC.

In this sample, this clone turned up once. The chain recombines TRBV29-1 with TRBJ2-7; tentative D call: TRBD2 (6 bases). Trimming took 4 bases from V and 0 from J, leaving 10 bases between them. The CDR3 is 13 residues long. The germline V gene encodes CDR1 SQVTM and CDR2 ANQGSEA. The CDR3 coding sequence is TGCAGCGTTGTTTGGGGGGTCTCCTACGAGCAGTACTTC. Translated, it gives CSVVWGVSYEQYF.

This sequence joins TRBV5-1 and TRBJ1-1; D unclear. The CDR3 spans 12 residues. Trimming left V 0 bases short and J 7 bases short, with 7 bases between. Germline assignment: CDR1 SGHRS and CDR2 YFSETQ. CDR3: CASSLDTREAFF. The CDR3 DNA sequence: TGCGCCAGCAGCTTGGACACCCGTGAAGCTTTCTTT. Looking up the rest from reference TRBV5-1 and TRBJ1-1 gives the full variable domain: KAGVTQTPRYLIKTRGQQVTLSCSPISGHRSVSWYQQTPGQGLQFLFEYFSETQRNKGNFPGRFSGRQFSNSRSEMNVSTLELGDSALYLCASSLDTREAFFGQGTRLTVV.

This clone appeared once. This CDR3 is CASNNGAGVRNEQFF. The CDR3 DNA is TGTGCCAGCAATAACGGGGCGGGAGTAAGGAATGAGCAGTTCTTC. The J gene is TRBJ2-1, the V gene TRBV6-5; 7 bases are shared with TRBD2. The length of the CDR3 is 15 residues. Germline V gene sequence: CDR1 MNHEY, CDR2 SVGAGI. The V segment lost 7 bases and the J segment 7 bases; nucleotides outside the gene matches: 13.

In nucleotides, the CDR3 is TGTGCCACCGGACTAGCTAGGAATGAGCAGTTCTTC. Translation gives CATGLARNEQFF. The chain uses TRBV27 and TRBJ2-1, with TRBD2 identical over 8 bases. The trim removed 10 bases at V and 7 bases at J, leaving 6 bases unmatched. CDR3 length: 12 residues. Per the germline V gene, CDR1 is MNHEY and CDR2 is SMNVEV (reference sequence).

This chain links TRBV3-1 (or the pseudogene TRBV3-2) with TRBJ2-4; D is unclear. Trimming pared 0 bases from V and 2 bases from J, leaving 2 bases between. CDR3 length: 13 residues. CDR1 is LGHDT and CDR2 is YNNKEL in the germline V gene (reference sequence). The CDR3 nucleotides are TGTGCCAGCAGCCAAGATACCAAAAACATTCAGTACTTC. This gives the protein CASSQDTKNIQYF.

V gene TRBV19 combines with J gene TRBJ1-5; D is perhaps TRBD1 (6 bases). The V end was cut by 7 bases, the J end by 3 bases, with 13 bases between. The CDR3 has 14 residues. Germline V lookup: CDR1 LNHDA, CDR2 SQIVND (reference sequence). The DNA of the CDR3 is TGTGCCAGTACCACCGACAGGTACAATCAGCCCCAGCATTTT. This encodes CASTTDRYNQPQHF.

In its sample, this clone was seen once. The CDR3 region has the DNA TGTGCCAGTAGTATTAAACAGGGTAGCCAGCCCCAGCATTTT. This codes for CASSIKQGSQPQHF. This rearrangement joins TRBV19 to TRBJ1-5; D possibly corresponds to TRBD1 (6 bases). This CDR3 has 14 residues. The V gene lost 3 bases and the J gene lost 7 bases, with 13 bases spanning the gap. Germline assignment: CDR1 LNHDA and CDR2 SQIVND (reference sequence).

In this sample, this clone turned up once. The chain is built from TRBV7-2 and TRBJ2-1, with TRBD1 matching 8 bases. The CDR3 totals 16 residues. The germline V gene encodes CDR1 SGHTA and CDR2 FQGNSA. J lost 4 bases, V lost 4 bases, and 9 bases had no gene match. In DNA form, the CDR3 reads TGTGCCAGCAGCTCCACCGGGACAGGTGCATACAATGAGCAGTTCTTC. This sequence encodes CASSSTGTGAYNEQFF.

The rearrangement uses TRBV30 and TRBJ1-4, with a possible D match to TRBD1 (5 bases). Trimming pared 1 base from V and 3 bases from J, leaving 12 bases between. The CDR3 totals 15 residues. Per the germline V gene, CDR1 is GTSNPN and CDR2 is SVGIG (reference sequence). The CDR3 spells CAWSGGHGPNEKLFF. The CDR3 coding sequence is TGTGCCTGGAGTGGTGGACACGGGCCTAATGAAAAACTGTTTTTT. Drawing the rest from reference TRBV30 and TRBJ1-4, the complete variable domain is SQTIHQWPATLVQPVGSPLSLECTVEGTSNPNLYWYRQAAGRGLQLLFYSVGIGQISSEVPQNLSASRPQDRQFILSSKKLLLSDSGFYLCAWSGGHGPNEKLFFGSGTQLSVL.

DNA of the CDR3: TGTGCCAGCAGCGCGGGCGGCTACCAAGAGACCCAGTACTTC. Encoded protein: CASSAGGYQETQYF. The chain employs TRBV7-8 and TRBJ2-5, with D possibly TRBD2 on 5 matching bases. CDR1 and CDR2 (germline): SGHVS, FQNEAQ. Trimming shortened V by 5 bases and J by 0 bases, and 10 bases separated the two germline ends. The CDR3 contains 14 residues.

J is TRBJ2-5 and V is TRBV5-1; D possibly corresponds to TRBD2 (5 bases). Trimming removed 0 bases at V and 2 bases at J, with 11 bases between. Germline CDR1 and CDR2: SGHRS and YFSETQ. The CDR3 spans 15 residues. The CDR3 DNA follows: TGCGCCAGCAGCTTGGCAATCGGGGTTCAAGAGACCCAGTACTTC. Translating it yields CASSLAIGVQETQYF. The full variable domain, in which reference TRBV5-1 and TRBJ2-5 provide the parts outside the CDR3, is KAGVTQTPRYLIKTRGQQVTLSCSPISGHRSVSWYQQTPGQGLQFLFEYFSETQRNKGNFPGRFSGRQFSNSRSEMNVSTLELGDSALYLCASSLAIGVQETQYFGPGTRLLVL.

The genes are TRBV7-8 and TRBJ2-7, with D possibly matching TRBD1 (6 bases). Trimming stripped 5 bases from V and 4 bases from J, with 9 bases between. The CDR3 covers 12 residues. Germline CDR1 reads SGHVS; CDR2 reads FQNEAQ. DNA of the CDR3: TGTGCCAGCAGCGGGCAGGGGTACGAGCAGTACTTC. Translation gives CASSGQGYEQYF.

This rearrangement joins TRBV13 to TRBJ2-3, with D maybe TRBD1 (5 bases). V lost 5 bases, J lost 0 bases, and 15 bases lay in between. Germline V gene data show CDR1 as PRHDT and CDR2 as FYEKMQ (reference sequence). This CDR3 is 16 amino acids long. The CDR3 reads CASSPRGGTSTDTQYF. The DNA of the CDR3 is TGTGCCAGCAGCCCAAGGGGCGGAACTAGCACAGATACGCAGTATTTT.

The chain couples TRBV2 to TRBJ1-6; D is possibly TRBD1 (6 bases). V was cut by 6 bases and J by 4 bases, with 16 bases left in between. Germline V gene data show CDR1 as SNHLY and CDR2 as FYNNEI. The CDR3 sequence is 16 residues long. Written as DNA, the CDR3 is TGTGCCAGCAGAGCTCCTCGAACAGGGTATAATTCACCCCTCCACTTT. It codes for CASRAPRTGYNSPLHF.

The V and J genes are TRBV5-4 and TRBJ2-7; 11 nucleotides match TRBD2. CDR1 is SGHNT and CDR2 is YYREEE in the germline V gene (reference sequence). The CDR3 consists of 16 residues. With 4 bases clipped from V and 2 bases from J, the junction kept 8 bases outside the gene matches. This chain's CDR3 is CASSSLGTSGTYEQYF. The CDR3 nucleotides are TGTGCCAGCAGCAGTCTAGGGACTAGCGGTACCTACGAGCAGTACTTC.

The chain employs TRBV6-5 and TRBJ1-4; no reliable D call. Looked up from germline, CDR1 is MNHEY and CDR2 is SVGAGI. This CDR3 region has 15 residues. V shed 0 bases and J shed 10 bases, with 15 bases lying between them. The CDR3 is CASSYSNGLQGKLFF. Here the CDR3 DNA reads TGTGCCAGCAGTTACTCTAACGGACTGCAAGGAAAACTGTTTTTT.

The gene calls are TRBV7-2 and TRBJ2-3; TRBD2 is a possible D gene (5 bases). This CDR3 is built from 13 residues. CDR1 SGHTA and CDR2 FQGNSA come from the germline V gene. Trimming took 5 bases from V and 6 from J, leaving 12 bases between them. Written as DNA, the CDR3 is TGTGCCAGCAGCCCGAGGGTAGCGGATACGCAGTATTTT. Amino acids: CASSPRVADTQYF.

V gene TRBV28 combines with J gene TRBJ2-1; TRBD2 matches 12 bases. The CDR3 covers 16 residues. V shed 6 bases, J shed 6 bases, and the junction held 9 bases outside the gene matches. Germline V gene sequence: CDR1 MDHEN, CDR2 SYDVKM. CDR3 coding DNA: TGTGCCAGCAGCGAAGGGACTAGCGGGCAGGGCAATGAGCAGTTCTTC. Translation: CASSEGTSGQGNEQFF.

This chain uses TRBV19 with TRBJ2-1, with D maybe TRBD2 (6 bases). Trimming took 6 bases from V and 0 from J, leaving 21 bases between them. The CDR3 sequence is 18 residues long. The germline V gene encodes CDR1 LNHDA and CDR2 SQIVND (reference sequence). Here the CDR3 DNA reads TGTGCCAGTAGCCCGGAAGCCATAGCGGCAAGCTCCTACAATGAGCAGTTCTTC. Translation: CASSPEAIAASSYNEQFF.

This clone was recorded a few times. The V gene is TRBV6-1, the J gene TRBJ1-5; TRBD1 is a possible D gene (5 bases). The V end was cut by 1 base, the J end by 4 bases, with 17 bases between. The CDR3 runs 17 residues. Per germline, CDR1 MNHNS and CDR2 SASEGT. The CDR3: CASSEVAVGALNQPQHF. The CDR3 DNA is TGTGCCAGCAGTGAAGTTGCAGTAGGGGCCTTAAATCAGCCCCAGCATTTT.

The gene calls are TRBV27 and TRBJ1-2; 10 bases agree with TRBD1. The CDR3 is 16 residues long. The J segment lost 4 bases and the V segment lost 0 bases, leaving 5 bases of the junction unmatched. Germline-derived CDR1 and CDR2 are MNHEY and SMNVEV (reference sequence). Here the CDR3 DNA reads TGTGCCAGCAGTTTATCACTGACAGGGGGCACCTATGGCTACACCTTC. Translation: CASSLSLTGGTYGYTF.